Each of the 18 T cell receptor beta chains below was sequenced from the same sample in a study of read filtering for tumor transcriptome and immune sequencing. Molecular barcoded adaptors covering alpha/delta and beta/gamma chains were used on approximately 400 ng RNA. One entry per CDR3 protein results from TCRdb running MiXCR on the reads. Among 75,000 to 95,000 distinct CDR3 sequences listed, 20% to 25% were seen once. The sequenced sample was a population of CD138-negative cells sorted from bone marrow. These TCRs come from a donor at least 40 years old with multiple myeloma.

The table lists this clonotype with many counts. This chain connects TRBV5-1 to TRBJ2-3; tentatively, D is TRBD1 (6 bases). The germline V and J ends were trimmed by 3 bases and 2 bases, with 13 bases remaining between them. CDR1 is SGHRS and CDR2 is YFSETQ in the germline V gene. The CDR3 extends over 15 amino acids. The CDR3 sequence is CASSSGDRITDTQYF. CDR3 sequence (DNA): TGCGCCAGCAGCTCCGGAGACAGGATCACAGATACGCAGTATTTT.

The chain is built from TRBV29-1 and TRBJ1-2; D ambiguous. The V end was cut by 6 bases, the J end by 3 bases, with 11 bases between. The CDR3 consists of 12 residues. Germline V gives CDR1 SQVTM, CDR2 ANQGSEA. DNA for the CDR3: TGCAGCGTCCCGAGCCGGGACTATGGCTACACCTTC. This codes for CSVPSRDYGYTF. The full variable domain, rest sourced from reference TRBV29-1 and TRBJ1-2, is SAVISQKPSRDICQRGTSLTIQCQVDSQVTMMFWYRQQPGQSLTLIATANQGSEATYESGFVIDKFPISRPNLTFSTLTVSNMSPEDSSIYLCSVPSRDYGYTFGSGTRLTVV.

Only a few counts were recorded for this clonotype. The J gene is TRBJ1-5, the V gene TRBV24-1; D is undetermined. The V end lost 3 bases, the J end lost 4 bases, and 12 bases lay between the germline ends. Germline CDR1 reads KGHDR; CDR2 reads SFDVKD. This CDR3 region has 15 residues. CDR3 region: CATSDSLSKNQPQHF. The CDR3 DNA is TGTGCCACCAGTGATAGCTTGAGCAAAAATCAGCCCCAGCATTTT.

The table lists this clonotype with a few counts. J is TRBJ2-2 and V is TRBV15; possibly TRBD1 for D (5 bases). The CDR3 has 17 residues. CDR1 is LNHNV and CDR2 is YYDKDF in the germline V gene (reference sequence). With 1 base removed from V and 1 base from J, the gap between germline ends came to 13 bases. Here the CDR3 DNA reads TGTGCCACCAGCAGAGGGGTGGGGCGGCAGAACACCGGGGAGCTGTTTTTT. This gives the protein CATSRGVGRQNTGELFF.

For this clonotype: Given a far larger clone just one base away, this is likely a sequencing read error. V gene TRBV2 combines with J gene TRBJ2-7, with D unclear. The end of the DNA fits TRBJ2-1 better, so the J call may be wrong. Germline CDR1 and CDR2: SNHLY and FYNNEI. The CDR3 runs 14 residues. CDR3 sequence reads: CASSDGSQWNEQFF. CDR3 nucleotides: TGTGCCAGCAGTGACGGAAGTCAGTGGAATGAGCAGTTCTTC.

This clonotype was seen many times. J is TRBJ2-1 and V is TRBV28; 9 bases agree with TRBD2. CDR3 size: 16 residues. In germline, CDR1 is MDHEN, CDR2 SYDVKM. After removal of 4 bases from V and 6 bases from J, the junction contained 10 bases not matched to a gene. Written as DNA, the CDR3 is TGTGCCAGCAGTTCTCTTCTAGCGGGGAATTTCAATGAGCAGTTCTTC. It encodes CASSSLLAGNFNEQFF.

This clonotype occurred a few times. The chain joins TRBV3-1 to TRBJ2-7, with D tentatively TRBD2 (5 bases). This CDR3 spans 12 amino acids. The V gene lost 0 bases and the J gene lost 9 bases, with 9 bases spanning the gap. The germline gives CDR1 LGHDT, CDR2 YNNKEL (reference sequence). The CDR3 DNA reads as TGTGCCAGCAGCCAAGAAAGAGGGCGGCAGTACTTC. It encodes CASSQERGRQYF.

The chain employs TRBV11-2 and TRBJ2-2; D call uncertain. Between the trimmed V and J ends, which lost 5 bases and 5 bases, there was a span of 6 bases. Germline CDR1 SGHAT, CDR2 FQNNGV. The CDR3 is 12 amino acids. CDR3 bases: TGTGCCAGCAGCCGAAATACCGGGGAGCTGTTTTTT. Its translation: CASSRNTGELFF.

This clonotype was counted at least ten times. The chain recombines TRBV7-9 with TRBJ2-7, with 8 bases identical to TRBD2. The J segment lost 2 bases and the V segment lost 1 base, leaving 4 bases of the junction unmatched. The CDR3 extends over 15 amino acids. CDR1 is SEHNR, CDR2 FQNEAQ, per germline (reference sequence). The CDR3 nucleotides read TGTGCCAGCAGCTTAGTCACGGGGGGGCCCTACGAGCAGTACTTC. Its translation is CASSLVTGGPYEQYF.

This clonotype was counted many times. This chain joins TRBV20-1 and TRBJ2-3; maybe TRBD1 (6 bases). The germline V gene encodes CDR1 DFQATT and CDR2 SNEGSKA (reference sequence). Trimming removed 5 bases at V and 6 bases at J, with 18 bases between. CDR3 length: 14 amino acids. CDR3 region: CSASRDTRVDTQYF. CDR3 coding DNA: TGCAGTGCTTCCCGGGACACCCGGGTGGATACGCAGTATTTT.

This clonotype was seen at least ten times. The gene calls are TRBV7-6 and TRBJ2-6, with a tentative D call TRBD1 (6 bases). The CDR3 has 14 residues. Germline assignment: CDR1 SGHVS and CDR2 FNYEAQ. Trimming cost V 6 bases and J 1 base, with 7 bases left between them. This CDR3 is CASSTGSGANVLTF. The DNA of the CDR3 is TGTGCCAGCAGTACAGGGTCTGGGGCCAACGTCCTGACTTTC.

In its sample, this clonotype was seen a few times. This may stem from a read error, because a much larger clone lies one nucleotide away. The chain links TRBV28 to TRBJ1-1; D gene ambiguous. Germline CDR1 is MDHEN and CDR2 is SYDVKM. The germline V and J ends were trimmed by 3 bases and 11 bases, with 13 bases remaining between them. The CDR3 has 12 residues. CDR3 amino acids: CASSLAAGSAFF. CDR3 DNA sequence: TGTGCCAGCAGTTTGGCGGCGGGGTCGGCTTTCTTT.

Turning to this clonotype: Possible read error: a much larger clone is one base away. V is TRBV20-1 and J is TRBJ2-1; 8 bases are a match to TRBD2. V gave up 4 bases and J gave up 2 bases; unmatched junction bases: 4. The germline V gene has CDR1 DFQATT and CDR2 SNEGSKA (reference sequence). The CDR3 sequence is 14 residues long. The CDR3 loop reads CSATQTSAYNEQFF. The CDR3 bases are TGCAGTGCTACCCAGACTAGCGCCTACAATGAGCAGTTCTTC.

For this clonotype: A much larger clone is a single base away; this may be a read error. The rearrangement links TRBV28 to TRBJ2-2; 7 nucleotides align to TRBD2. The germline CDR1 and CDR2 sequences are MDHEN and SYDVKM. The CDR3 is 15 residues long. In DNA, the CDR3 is TGTGCCAGCAGCCGGTTGACTAGCATCACCGGGGGGCTGTTTTTT. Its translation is CASSRLTSITGGLFF.

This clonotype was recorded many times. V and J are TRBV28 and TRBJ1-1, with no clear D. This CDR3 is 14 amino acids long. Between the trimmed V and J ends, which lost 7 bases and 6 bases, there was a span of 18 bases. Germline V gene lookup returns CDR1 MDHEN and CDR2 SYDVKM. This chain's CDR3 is CASKSATVGSEAFF. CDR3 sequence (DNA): TGTGCCAGCAAGTCGGCTACAGTTGGCTCTGAAGCTTTCTTT.

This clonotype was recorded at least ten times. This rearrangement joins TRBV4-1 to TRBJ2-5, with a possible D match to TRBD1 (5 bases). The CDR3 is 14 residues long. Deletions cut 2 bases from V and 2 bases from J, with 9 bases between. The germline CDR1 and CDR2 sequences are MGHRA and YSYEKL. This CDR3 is CASSQPGKQETQYF. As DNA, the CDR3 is TGCGCCAGCAGCCAACCAGGGAAACAAGAGACCCAGTACTTC.

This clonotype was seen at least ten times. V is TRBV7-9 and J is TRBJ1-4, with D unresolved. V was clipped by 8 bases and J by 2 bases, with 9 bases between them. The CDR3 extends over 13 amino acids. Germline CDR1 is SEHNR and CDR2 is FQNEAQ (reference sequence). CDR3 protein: CASQDGTNEKLFF. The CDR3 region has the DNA TGTGCCAGCCAGGACGGCACTAATGAAAAACTGTTTTTT.

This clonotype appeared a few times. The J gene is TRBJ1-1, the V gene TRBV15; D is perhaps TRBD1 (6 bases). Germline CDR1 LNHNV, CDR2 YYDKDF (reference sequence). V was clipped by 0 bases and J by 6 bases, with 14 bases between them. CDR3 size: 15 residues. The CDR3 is CATSREGGGASEAFF. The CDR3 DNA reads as TGTGCCACCAGCAGAGAAGGGGGGGGCGCTTCTGAAGCTTTCTTT. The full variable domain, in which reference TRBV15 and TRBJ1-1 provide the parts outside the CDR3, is DAMVIQNPRYQVTQFGKPVTLSCSQTLNHNVMYWYQQKSSQAPKLLFHYYDKDFNNEADTPDNFQSRRPNTSFCFLDIRSPGLGDTAMYLCATSREGGGASEAFFGQGTRLTVV.